Sequencing of this T cell receptor (beta chain) was carried out in a study of T cell repertoires in cytomegalovirus infection. At the level of the study: The authors used CMV epitopes that were HLA-C-restricted (recently identified) and HLA-B-restricted (well studied). Through public TCR beta signatures, both CMV infection and matching HLA type were indicated. Study-wide findings and caveats: HLA-C-restricted TCR beta clonotypes specific for CMV led the ex vivo response. Cumulative frequency of public TCR beta families picked out carriers of CMV plus the relevant HLA.

In germline, CDR1 is MNHEY, CDR2 SVGAGI. Trimming removed 0 bases at V and 3 bases at J, with 11 bases between. The CDR3 loop spans 15 amino acids. MiXCR, applied by TCRdb to the reads, yields one record per CDR3 protein. The repertoire includes approximately 910,000 distinct CDR3 sequences, around 32% of them detected once, and about an eighth sits in the top ten. With regard to this clonotype: The antigen remains unidentified.

This sample comprised cultured CD8+ T cells from PBMCs, obtained from culture after CMV antigen stimulation. This TCR came from a human donor in good health (CMV status not recorded). Some clones in this sample may be carry-over from other donors' samples. The chain employs TRBV6-5 and TRBJ1-1; no clear D gene. CDR3 nucleotides: TGTGCCAGCAGTTACTCCCCGTGGGCTGACACTGAAGCTTTCTTT. It is translated as CASSYSPWADTEAFF.